This T cell receptor (beta chain) was sequenced in a study of cytomegalovirus exposure and HLA in healthy donors. Regarding this clone: Its antigen is unidentified.

V shed 4 bases and J shed 2 bases, with 18 bases lying between them. Germline lookup yields CDR1 SGHRS and CDR2 YFSETQ. This CDR3 has 16 residues. Study results and limitations: Investigators reported some 150 TCR beta chains as tied to cytomegalovirus.

Measured with immunoSEQ multiplex PCR; TCRdb has only the in-frame clones, and not every one. This table has about 73,000 clones, roughly 96% appearing once. This TCR derives from a man younger than 30 in good health and CMV-seronegative. The chain is built from TRBV5-1 and TRBJ2-5; D may be TRBD2 (5 bases). The sequenced sample consisted of PBMCs. CDR3 sequence: CASSPQARTGQETQYF. The CDR3 DNA is TGCGCCAGCAGCCCCCAGGCCCGGACGGGACAAGAGACCCAGTACTTC.